This T cell receptor beta chain was sequenced in a study of blood T cell repertoires in COVID-19. The germline CDR1 and CDR2 sequences are LNHDA and SQIVND (reference sequence). This CDR3 is 16 amino acids long. The V end lost 6 bases, the J end lost 1 base, and 16 bases lay between the germline ends. The repertoire was sequenced with immunoSEQ multiplex PCR; TCRdb's copy has only in-frame clones and lacks some. The sample carries 200,000 to 300,000 clones, 88% recorded once. The TCR originated in a woman in her forties with acute COVID-19. Material: PBMCs or T cells enriched from blood (not recorded which). The V call is TRBV19, the J call TRBJ1-5; perhaps TRBD1 as D (5 bases). The CDR3 loop reads CASRYPGQGSNQPQHF. CDR3 nucleotides: TGTGCCAGTAGATACCCGGGCCAGGGCAGCAATCAGCCCCAGCATTTT.